The 3 T cell receptor beta chains below all came from one sample that was sequenced in a study of control samples from healthy donors and cancer patients. Here immunoSEQ multiplex PCR was the method, and the copy in TCRdb shows in-frame clones only, minus some. The data hold 84,000 or so clones, with roughly 91% observed a single time. The sequenced sample consisted of blood. Receptors originate from a man aged 45-60 years in good health.

This sequence joins TRBV11-3 and TRBJ2-3; D unresolved. The CDR3 is 14 residues long. Germline assignment: CDR1 SGHNT and CDR2 YENEEA. V lost 4 bases and J lost 1, with 9 bases in between. The CDR3 coding sequence is TGTGCCAGCAGCTCCCGGTTGGGCACAGATACGCAGTATTTT. This encodes CASSSRLGTDTQYF.

This clone was detected only once. The V gene is TRBV5-4, the J gene TRBJ1-5; D is uncertain. Trimming took off 4 bases at V and 5 bases at J, with 10 bases between the two ends. Germline loops: CDR1 SGHNT, CDR2 YYREEE (reference sequence). This CDR3 spans 13 amino acids. CDR3 protein: CASSPDRDQPQHF. CDR3 sequence (DNA): TGTGCCAGCAGCCCGGATAGGGATCAGCCCCAGCATTTT.

This clone was seen a handful of times. The chain joins TRBV19 to TRBJ1-5; D is unclear. Trimming shortened V by 0 bases and J by 3 bases, and 0 bases separated the two germline ends. Germline loops: CDR1 LNHDA, CDR2 SQIVND (reference sequence). The CDR3 spans 12 residues. Here the CDR3 DNA reads TGTGCCAGTAGTATAGACAATCAGCCCCAGCATTTT. Its protein product is CASSIDNQPQHF. Combining the CDR3 with reference TRBV19 and TRBJ1-5 gives the whole variable domain DGGITQSPKYLFRKEGQNVTLSCEQNLNHDAMYWYRQDPGQGLRLIYYSQIVNDFQKGDIAEGYSVSREKKESFPLTVTSAQKNPTAFYLCASSIDNQPQHFGDGTRLSIL.